This T cell receptor beta chain was sequenced during a study of glioma-infiltrating T cells. This clonotype occurred many times. Using RNA template, CDR3s of TCR alpha and beta were amplified with iRepertoire arm-PCR. For one-step reverse transcription and amplification, about 85-400 ng of tissue mRNA or PBMC total RNA was used. MiXCR was run by TCRdb on the multiplex PCR reads, yielding one entry per CDR3 protein. Here the sample spans tens of thousands of distinct CDR3 sequences, roughly 23% being singletons. V lost 6 bases, J lost 0 bases, and 12 bases lay in between. This CDR3 is built from 15 residues. CDR1 MNHNS and CDR2 SASEGT come from the germline V gene.

Source material: glioma tissue, nonneoplastic brain tissue, or PBMCs (not recorded which). The V gene is TRBV6-1, the J gene TRBJ2-1; D is undetermined. The TCR originated in a human donor with low-grade glioma or glioblastoma, undergoing nonglioma brain surgery, or in good health (not recorded which). As DNA, the CDR3 is TGTGCCAGCAGGATGTCGCGGAGCTCCTACAATGAGCAGTTCTTC. This translates into CASRMSRSSYNEQFF.